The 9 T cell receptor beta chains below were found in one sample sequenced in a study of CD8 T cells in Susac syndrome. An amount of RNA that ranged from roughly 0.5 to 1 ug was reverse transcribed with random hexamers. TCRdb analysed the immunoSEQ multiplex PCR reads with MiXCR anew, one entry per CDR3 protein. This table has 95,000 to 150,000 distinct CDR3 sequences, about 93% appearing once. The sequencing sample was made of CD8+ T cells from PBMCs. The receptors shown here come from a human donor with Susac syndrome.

CDR3 nucleotide sequence: TGTGCCAGCAGCTACGGGACAGAAAACAATGAGCAGTTCTTC. This gives the protein CASSYGTENNEQFF. This sequence joins TRBV7-6 and TRBJ2-1, with 7 bases identical to TRBD1. The CDR3 contains 14 residues. Germline-derived CDR1 and CDR2 are SGHVS and FNYEAQ. With V trimmed by 4 bases and J by 5 bases, 5 bases remained unmatched.

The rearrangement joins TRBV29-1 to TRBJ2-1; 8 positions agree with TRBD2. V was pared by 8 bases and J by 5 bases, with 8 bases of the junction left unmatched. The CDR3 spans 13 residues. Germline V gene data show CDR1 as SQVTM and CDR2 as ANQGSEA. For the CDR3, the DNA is TGCAGCCCCCGACTAGCGACGCACAATGAGCAGTTCTTC. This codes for CSPRLATHNEQFF.

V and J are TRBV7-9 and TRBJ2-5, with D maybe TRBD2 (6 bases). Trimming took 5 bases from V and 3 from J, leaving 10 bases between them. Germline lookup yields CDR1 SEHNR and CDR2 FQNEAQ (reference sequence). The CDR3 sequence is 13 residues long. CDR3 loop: CASSPGGEETQYF. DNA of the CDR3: TGTGCCAGCAGCCCAGGAGGGGAAGAGACCCAGTACTTC. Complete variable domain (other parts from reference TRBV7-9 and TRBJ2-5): DTGVSQNPRHKITKRGQNVTFRCDPISEHNRLYWYRQTLGQGPEFLTYFQNEAQLEKSRLLSDRFSAERPKGSFSTLEIQRTEQGDSAMYLCASSPGGEETQYFGPGTRLLVL.

Here the CDR3 DNA reads TGCAGTGCCCTCTATGGCTACACCTTC. This translates into CSALYGYTF. The V gene is TRBV20-1, the J gene TRBJ1-2; D is uncertain. The CDR3 has 9 amino acids. The germline gives CDR1 DFQATT, CDR2 SNEGSKA (reference sequence). Trimming removed 6 bases at V and 4 bases at J, with 3 bases between.

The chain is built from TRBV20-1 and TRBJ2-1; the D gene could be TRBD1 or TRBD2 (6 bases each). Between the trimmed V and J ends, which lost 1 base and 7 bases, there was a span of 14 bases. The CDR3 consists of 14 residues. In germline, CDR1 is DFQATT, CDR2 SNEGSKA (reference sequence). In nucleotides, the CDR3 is TGCAGTGCTAGAGCCGGGGGCCAGGGAAATGAGCAGTTCTTC. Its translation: CSARAGGQGNEQFF.

CDR3 sequence: CASRIEKGRASYEQFF. CDR3 bases: TGTGCCAGCCGTATAGAGAAAGGCAGGGCTTCGTATGAGCAGTTCTTC. The gene calls are TRBV19 and TRBJ2-1; D is perhaps TRBD1 (5 bases). The CDR3 contains 16 residues. The V end lost 9 bases, the J end lost 8 bases, and 26 bases lay between the germline ends. Germline loops: CDR1 LNHDA, CDR2 SQIVND (reference sequence).

This chain's CDR3 is CASSQDLGDYEQYF. Written as DNA, the CDR3 is TGCGCCAGCAGCCAAGACCTGGGCGACTACGAGCAGTACTTC. The V and J genes are TRBV4-3 and TRBJ2-7; D remains ambiguous. The CDR3 runs 14 residues. Per germline, CDR1 LGHNA and CDR2 YSLEER. Trimming took 0 bases from V and 3 from J, leaving 9 bases between them.

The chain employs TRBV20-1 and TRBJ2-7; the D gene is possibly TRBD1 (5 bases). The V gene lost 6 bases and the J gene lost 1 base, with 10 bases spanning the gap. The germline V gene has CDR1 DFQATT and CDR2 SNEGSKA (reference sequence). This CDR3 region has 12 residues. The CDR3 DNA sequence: TGCAGTGCGGCGCAGGGATCCTACGAGCAGTACTTC. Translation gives CSAAQGSYEQYF.

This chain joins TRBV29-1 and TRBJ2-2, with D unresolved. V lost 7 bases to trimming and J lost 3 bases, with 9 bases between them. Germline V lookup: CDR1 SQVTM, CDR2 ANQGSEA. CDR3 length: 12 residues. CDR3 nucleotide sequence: TGCAGCGCCCCCAGTTACACCGGGGAGCTGTTTTTT. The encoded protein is CSAPSYTGELFF.